This entry lists 26 T cell receptor beta chains sequenced from one sample in a study of blood T cells in healthy people across ages. Combining a sample-barcoded 5' primer with a J-beta primer mix, a second PCR ran for roughly 6 to 12 cycles. A single record per CDR3 protein comes from TCRdb applying MiXCR to the 5' RACE reads. This table has under 2 million distinct CDR3 sequences, about 35% appearing once. The material sequenced was blood. The receptors originated from a woman in her twenties or thirties in good health.

This clonotype was picked up a small number of times. The chain employs TRBV12-3 or TRBV12-4 and TRBJ1-1; D call uncertain. This CDR3 has 14 residues. The germline V and J ends were trimmed by 0 bases and 1 base, with 6 bases remaining between them. In DNA form, the CDR3 reads TGTGCCAGCAGTTTAGCACTCCGGAACACTGAAGCTTTCTTT. Translating gives CASSLALRNTEAFF.

CDR3 sequence: CSAKGQGPYEQYF. The CDR3 bases are TGCAGTGCCAAAGGACAGGGGCCGTACGAGCAGTACTTC. The chain links TRBV20-1 to TRBJ2-5, with 9 nucleotides matching TRBD1. The J call is doubtful: the DNA matches TRBJ2-7 better. Germline assignment: CDR1 DFQATT and CDR2 SNEGSKA (reference sequence). The CDR3 spans 13 residues.

With respect to this clonotype: With a much larger clone just one base away, this may be a read error. V gene TRBV7-2 combines with J gene TRBJ2-5; weak D call: TRBD2 (6 bases). V dropped 9 bases and J dropped 5 bases, with 7 bases sitting between them. Looked up from germline, CDR1 is SGHTA and CDR2 is FQGNSA. The CDR3 runs to 10 residues. This CDR3 is CAREGETQYF. DNA of the CDR3: TGTGCCAGGGAGGGGGAGACCCAGTACTTC. Drawing the rest from reference TRBV7-2 and TRBJ2-5, the complete variable domain is GAGVSQSPSNKVTEKGKDVELRCDPISGHTALYWYRQSLGQGLEFLIYFQGNSAPDKSGLPSDRFSAERTGGSVSTLTIQRTQQEDSAVYLCAREGETQYFGPGTRLLVL.

V and J are TRBV7-3 and TRBJ2-3; 8 bases are a match to TRBD2. Per germline, CDR1 SGHTA and CDR2 FQGTGA. The junction had 11 bases not matched to a gene; V was cut back by 5 bases and J by 1 base. There are 17 residues in the CDR3. The CDR3 nucleotides read TGTGCCAGCAGCCGCACCCCAACTAGCGGAGGCACAGATACGCAGTATTTT. Encoded protein: CASSRTPTSGGTDTQYF.

This clonotype occurred a few times. V and J are TRBV6-4 and TRBJ2-7, with 7 nucleotides matching TRBD1. From germline, CDR1 is MRHNA and CDR2 SNTAGT. The CDR3 consists of 15 residues. J gave up 3 bases and V 5 bases, and 10 bases lay outside the gene matches. The CDR3 loop is CASSPDRALIYEQYF. In nucleotides, the CDR3 is TGTGCCAGCAGTCCTGACAGGGCCCTTATCTACGAGCAGTACTTC.

This sequence joins TRBV28 and TRBJ2-1; 8 bases map to TRBD1. With V trimmed by 5 bases and J by 3 bases, 6 bases remained unmatched. The CDR3 is made up of 15 amino acids. Germline V CDR1 and CDR2: MDHEN, SYDVKM. In DNA, the CDR3 is TGTGCCAGCAGTCGGACAGGGAGCTACTACAATGAGCAGTTCTTC. Protein: CASSRTGSYYNEQFF.

The chain has TRBV25-1 and TRBJ2-7; D could derive from TRBD1 or TRBD2 (5 bases each). CDR1 and CDR2 from the germline V gene are MGHDK and SYGVNS. This CDR3 comprises 13 residues. V dropped 6 bases and J dropped 5 bases, with 14 bases sitting between them. CDR3 region: CASREPGTHEQYF. CDR3 nucleotide sequence: TGTGCCAGCAGGGAACCAGGGACCCACGAGCAGTACTTC.

A note on this clonotype: It may be a read error: a sequence one base away is much more abundant. The chain uses TRBV29-1 and TRBJ1-2, with unresolved D. This CDR3 contains 9 residues. Germline V gene data show CDR1 as SQVTM and CDR2 as ANQGSEA. The CDR3 region is CSVDGGCTF. The CDR3 nucleotides read TGCAGCGTTGATGGAGGCTGCACCTTC.

This clonotype has only a few counts. The chain employs TRBV2 and TRBJ2-1; the D gene is possibly TRBD2 (5 bases). The V end lost 3 bases, the J end lost 12 bases, and 12 bases lay between the germline ends. The CDR3 has 12 amino acids. CDR1 SNHLY and CDR2 FYNNEI come from the germline V gene. The CDR3 DNA reads as TGTGCCAGCAGTGATATAGCGCCTAGGCAGTTCTTC. The encoded protein is CASSDIAPRQFF.

This clonotype was seen more than once but under ten times. One junction end disagrees with the germline gene, perhaps due to a read error. The genes are TRBV3-1 and TRBJ2-5; the match to TRBD2 covers 8 bases. The J call may be mistaken, given a closer DNA end match to TRBJ2-7. CDR1 LGHDT and CDR2 YNNKEL come from the germline V gene (reference sequence). This CDR3 is built from 15 residues. The CDR3 DNA is TGTGTCAGCAGCCCCGATCCGGGACTAGGATACGAGCAGTACTTC. Its protein product is CVSSPDPGLGYEQYF.

The chain recombines TRBV4-1 with TRBJ2-1; D is perhaps TRBD1 or TRBD2 (6 bases each). Trimming left V 0 bases short and J 12 bases short, with 21 bases between. This CDR3 is 16 amino acids long. Germline lookup yields CDR1 MGHRA and CDR2 YSYEKL. The CDR3 DNA sequence: TGCGCCAGCAGCCAAGATGCAAGTCTAGGAGGGGGTAGGCAGTTCTTC. It specifies CASSQDASLGGGRQFF.

This clonotype was detected only a few times. The rearrangement joins TRBV5-1 to TRBJ2-3; the match to TRBD2 covers 8 bases. Germline trimming cut 4 bases from V and 5 bases from J; bases unmatched to any gene: 12. Germline V gene data show CDR1 as SGHRS and CDR2 as YFSETQ. CDR3 length: 16 residues. The CDR3 sequence is CASSRTTSGHGDTQYF. The CDR3 nucleotides are TGCGCCAGCAGCCGGACCACTAGCGGCCATGGAGATACGCAGTATTTT.

This clonotype was counted a few times. J is TRBJ2-1 and V is TRBV28; 8 nucleotides align to TRBD2. Trimming at V came to 6 bases and at J to 9 bases, leaving 13 bases not matched to a gene. The CDR3 consists of 15 residues. In germline, CDR1 is MDHEN, CDR2 SYDVKM. The CDR3, as DNA: TGTGCCAGCAGCAAGGGTAGACTAGCGACATCTGAGCAGTTCTTC. Its translation is CASSKGRLATSEQFF.

V usage is TRBV12-3 or TRBV12-4 and J usage is TRBJ1-1, with D unresolved. The CDR3 loop spans 15 amino acids. The V end was cut by 1 base, the J end by 1 base, with 10 bases between. The DNA of the CDR3 is TGTGCCAGCAGTTTAGGGCAAACGGCGAACACTGAAGCTTTCTTT. Translated, it gives CASSLGQTANTEAFF.

This clonotype came up many times. V and J are TRBV29-1 and TRBJ1-2, with a weak D call TRBD1 (6 bases). The V end was cut by 4 bases, the J end by 0 bases, with 15 bases between. The V gene's germline CDR1 is SQVTM and CDR2 ANQGSEA. This CDR3 is 15 amino acids long. The DNA for the CDR3 is TGCAGCGTTGTAGGGGGACCGACCTCTAACTATGGCTACACCTTC. Its protein product is CSVVGGPTSNYGYTF.

This clonotype appeared a few times. The V and J genes are TRBV14 and TRBJ2-1, with 8 nucleotides matching TRBD2. CDR3 length equals 14 residues. Germline CDR1 and CDR2: SGHDN and FVKESK. V lost 6 bases and J lost 5; bases outside the gene matches: 6. The CDR3 is CASRAGDPNNEQFF. CDR3 coding DNA: TGTGCCAGCAGAGCGGGGGACCCAAACAATGAGCAGTTCTTC.

The CDR3 is CASSPQSGSYNEQFF. The CDR3 region has the DNA TGTGCCAGCAGCCCCCAGAGCGGGAGCTACAATGAGCAGTTCTTC. V and J are TRBV9 and TRBJ2-1; 8 bases match TRBD2. Germline V CDR1 and CDR2: SGDLS, YYNGEE. V shed 4 bases, J shed 3 bases, and the junction held 6 bases outside the gene matches. The CDR3 is 15 residues long.

This clonotype occurred many times. The chain uses TRBV7-2 and TRBJ2-7; D may be TRBD1 or TRBD2 (6 bases each). The length of the CDR3 is 18 residues. Germline V gives CDR1 SGHTA, CDR2 FQGNSA. Trimming cost V 1 base and J 5 bases, with 24 bases left between them. CDR3 sequence (DNA): TGTGCCAGCAGCTTAGTTTCGGGGGCCCTACCTAAAGGCCACGAGCAGTACTTC. Translating it yields CASSLVSGALPKGHEQYF.

The genes are TRBV5-1 and TRBJ1-1; D is possibly TRBD1 (5 bases). V lost 4 bases to trimming and J lost 0 bases, with 16 bases between them. CDR1 SGHRS and CDR2 YFSETQ come from the germline V gene. This CDR3 contains 16 residues. The CDR3 coding sequence is TGCGCCAGCAGCACCCGACAGTTGGCCATGAACACTGAAGCTTTCTTT. Its protein is CASSTRQLAMNTEAFF. Filled out from reference TRBV5-1 and TRBJ1-1, the complete variable domain reads KAGVTQTPRYLIKTRGQQVTLSCSPISGHRSVSWYQQTPGQGLQFLFEYFSETQRNKGNFPGRFSGRQFSNSRSEMNVSTLELGDSALYLCASSTRQLAMNTEAFFGQGTRLTVV.

This clonotype appeared a few times. V is TRBV29-1 and J is TRBJ2-4; a possible D gene is TRBD2 (7 bases). Near its end, the DNA agrees better with TRBJ2-7, so the J call may be wrong. Germline V gene data show CDR1 as SQVTM and CDR2 as ANQGSEA. The CDR3 has 14 amino acids. Written as DNA, the CDR3 is TGCAGCGTTGAGGAAGGGGGGGTGGTCTACGAGCAGTACTTC. As protein: CSVEEGGVVYEQYF.

Only one count was recorded for this clonotype. The chain recombines TRBV15 with TRBJ1-1, with a weak D call TRBD1 (6 bases). V gave up 0 bases and J gave up 3 bases, with 8 bases separating them. Germline V gives CDR1 LNHNV, CDR2 YYDKDF (reference sequence). The CDR3 has 14 amino acids. The CDR3 nucleotides read TGTGCCACCAGCAGAGATCGGACAGACACTGAAGCTTTCTTT. Amino acids: CATSRDRTDTEAFF.

The rearrangement joins TRBV12-3 or TRBV12-4 to TRBJ2-6; possible D gene TRBD1, 6 bases. Trimming left V 11 bases short and J 0 bases short, with 14 bases between. This CDR3 spans 15 amino acids. CDR3 residues: CAGQQGPSGANVLTF. The CDR3 coding sequence is TGTGCCGGCCAACAGGGTCCCTCTGGGGCCAACGTCCTGACTTTC.

This clonotype has only a few counts. This sequence joins TRBV28 and TRBJ2-5, with 7 bases identical to TRBD2. The V gene end was trimmed by 5 bases and the J gene end by 7 bases; junction bases not matched to a gene: 10. CDR3 length equals 14 residues. Germline V gene data show CDR1 as MDHEN and CDR2 as SYDVKM. As DNA, the CDR3 is TGTGCCAGCAGTCTTGGGACTATCGGGTTGACCCAGTACTTC. Amino acid sequence: CASSLGTIGLTQYF.

The V call is TRBV12-3 or TRBV12-4, the J call TRBJ1-2; 9 positions match TRBD1. V was clipped by 5 bases and J by 4 bases; unmatched bases: 5. This CDR3 is built from 14 residues. Here the CDR3 reads CASSNRGLGYGYTF. The CDR3, as DNA: TGTGCCAGCAGTAACAGGGGGCTAGGCTATGGCTACACCTTC.

The sample holds a few counts of this clonotype. This chain connects TRBV19 to TRBJ2-7; 8 bases fit TRBD1. The trim removed 2 bases at V and 1 base at J, leaving 4 bases unmatched. The CDR3 has 15 residues. In germline, CDR1 is LNHDA, CDR2 SQIVND (reference sequence). The CDR3 is CASSILTGGSYEQYF. CDR3 coding DNA: TGTGCCAGTAGTATACTAACAGGGGGTTCCTACGAGCAGTACTTC. Full variable domain (outside the CDR3, taken from reference TRBV19 and TRBJ2-7): DGGITQSPKYLFRKEGQNVTLSCEQNLNHDAMYWYRQDPGQGLRLIYYSQIVNDFQKGDIAEGYSVSREKKESFPLTVTSAQKNPTAFYLCASSILTGGSYEQYFGPGTRLTVT.

This clonotype showed up just a few times. The gene calls are TRBV20-1 and TRBJ2-4, with 11 bases lining up with TRBD2. V shed 5 bases and J 0 bases; nucleotides not matched to a gene: 6. Looked up from germline, CDR1 is DFQATT and CDR2 is SNEGSKA (reference sequence). The CDR3 length is 16 residues. The CDR3: CSAGVAGGLAKNIQYF. DNA for the CDR3: TGCAGTGCTGGGGTAGCGGGAGGGTTAGCCAAAAACATTCAGTACTTC.